The 21 T cell receptor beta chains given below trace back to one sample, sequenced in a study of tissue T cells after allogeneic stem cell transplantation. Here immunoSEQ multiplex PCR was the method, and the copy in TCRdb shows in-frame clones only, minus some. The top ten hold roughly 8% of the sample, which has roughly 6,600 clones, around half seen once. Stated time point: mouse harvest day 7 after allogeneic transplant. Mouse grafts combined 10^7 T-cell-depleted bone marrow cells with 10^6 splenic CD5+ T cells. Sequencing input: lymph node tissue. The receptors originated from a female BALB/c mouse given C57BL/6 T cells with graft-versus-host disease after an allogeneic hematopoietic cell transplant.

By share of the sample, this clone is medium-sized. Mouse names are used for the genes. Read sequence stops 1 residue before the CDR3 end, and the germline J gene provides the missing end. This chain links TRBV26 with TRBJ2-2; D may be TRBD1 or TRBD2 (5 bases each). This CDR3 comprises 14 residues. Trimming pared 6 bases from V and 6 bases from J, leaving 14 bases between. Germline values: CDR1 KGHPV, CDR2 FQNQEV (reference sequence). CDR3 region: CASRTGGGPGQLYF. CDR3 DNA (partial): TGTGCCAGCAGGACGGGCGGGGGTCCCGGGCAGCTCTAC.

This clone was observed once. The genes and germline here are from mouse. The CDR3 extends 1 residue past the end of the read, so its final part is completed from the germline J gene. The chain links TRBV26 to TRBJ2-5; possibly TRBD1 for D (7 bases). Germline V gene lookup returns CDR1 KGHPV and CDR2 FQNQEV (reference sequence). CDR3 length: 16 amino acids. Trimming pared 4 bases from V and 2 bases from J, leaving 16 bases between. CDR3 sequence: CASSPFIGGVQDTQYF. The covered CDR3 bases are TGTGCCAGCAGTCCGTTTATAGGGGGCGTCCAAGACACCCAGTAC.

Concerning this clone: Here the gene names and germline are mouse. The read gets to within 1 residue of the CDR3 end, and the germline J gene fills in the rest. The chain is built from TRBV26 and TRBJ2-5, with TRBD1 matching 7 bases. V trimming: 6 bases; J trimming: 5 bases; junction bases outside the gene matches: 5. This CDR3 spans 13 amino acids. Germline loops: CDR1 KGHPV, CDR2 FQNQEV (reference sequence). CDR3 protein: CASSLGTVDTQYF. The DNA read from the CDR3 is TGTGCCAGCAGCCTTGGGACAGTAGACACCCAGTAC.

This clone was observed a handful of times. Each gene name is a mouse one. The read comes to an end 1 residue before the CDR3 does, leaving the germline J gene to fill in the end. This chain links TRBV12-1 with TRBJ1-5; D gene ambiguous. CDR1 and CDR2 from the germline V gene are SGHSN and HYEKVE. Trimming left V 3 bases short and J 3 bases short, with 11 bases between. The CDR3 covers 14 residues. CDR3 sequence: CASSSTRVNQAPLF. CDR3 DNA (partial): TGTGCCAGCTCTTCGACTCGGGTCAACCAGGCTCCGCTT.

Remarks on this clone: Mouse germline and gene names are used. The read terminates 1 residue before the CDR3 end, so the remaining end is supplied by the germline J gene. The chain recombines TRBV16 with TRBJ2-4, with TRBD2 identical over 14 bases. V shed 1 base, J shed 3 bases, and the junction held 3 bases outside the gene matches. This CDR3 is 17 amino acids long. Per germline, CDR1 SGHSA and CDR2 FRNQAP. The chain's CDR3 is CASSLVGTGGAQNTLYF. The sequenced CDR3 bases are TGTGCAAGCAGCTTAGTGGGGACTGGGGGGGCGCAAAACACCTTGTAC.

This clone is deemed medium-sized. Mouse gene names apply. The sequence runs out 1 residue before the end of the CDR3; the remainder is reconstructed from the germline J gene. The chain carries TRBV12-1 and TRBJ2-3; D not resolved. The length of the CDR3 is 14 residues. V lost 0 bases, J lost 0 bases, and 6 bases lay in between. Germline V gene data show CDR1 as SGHSN and CDR2 as HYEKVE. The sequenced part of the CDR3 DNA is TGTGCCAGCTCTCTCGGGATTAGTGCAGAAACGCTGTAT. Amino acids: CASSLGISAETLY. The complete CDR3 protein is CASSLGISAETLYF.

The sample holds a few counts of this clone. Gene and germline names: mouse. The read terminates 1 residue ahead of where the CDR3 ends, so the germline J gene completes it. The chain recombines TRBV29 with TRBJ1-3; a possible D gene is TRBD1 (5 bases). Trimming shortened V by 4 bases and J by 0 bases, and 7 bases separated the two germline ends. Germline-derived CDR1 and CDR2 are MSHET and SYDVDS. There are 14 residues in the CDR3. The CDR3 protein is CASSSTGSGNTLYF. Partial CDR3 DNA: TGTGCTAGCAGTTCCACAGGTTCTGGAAATACGCTCTAT.

Notes on this clone: Mouse germline and gene names are used. The CDR3 end is not reached by the read, which stops 1 residue before it; the germline J gene fills it in. The gene calls are TRBV3 and TRBJ1-3; D unclear. Per the germline V gene, CDR1 is SNHLY and CDR2 is FYNGKV (reference sequence). With 2 bases removed from V and 0 bases from J, the gap between germline ends came to 5 bases. The CDR3 is 14 amino acids. CDR3 bases read: TGTGCCAGCAGCTTACGGGATTCTGGAAATACGCTCTAT. Protein product: CASSLRDSGNTLY. The full CDR3 protein is CASSLRDSGNTLYF.

This clone was counted once. The gene names here belong to mouse. Read sequence stops 1 residue before the CDR3 end, and the germline J gene provides the missing end. This chain joins TRBV13-1 and TRBJ2-7, with 7 bases identical to TRBD1. The V and J ends lost 5 bases and 0 bases, in that order; junction bases with no gene match: 5. CDR1 is NSHNY, CDR2 SYGAGN, per germline. This CDR3 has 14 amino acids. The CDR3 sequence: CASSLTGISYEQYF. CDR3 DNA (partial): TGTGCCAGCAGCTTGACAGGGATCTCCTATGAACAGTAC.

This clone was picked up a small number of times. Gene names and germline match the mouse. The read gets to within 1 residue of the CDR3 end, and the germline J gene fills in the rest. The chain joins TRBV26 to TRBJ1-3; no clear D. The CDR3 is 15 amino acids. V lost 2 bases and J 0 bases, leaving 8 bases between the germline ends. The germline gives CDR1 KGHPV, CDR2 FQNQEV (reference sequence). CDR3 protein: CASSLLRNSGNTLYF. The sequenced part of the CDR3 DNA is TGTGCCAGCAGTCTGCTCAGGAATTCTGGAAATACGCTCTAT.

Concerning this clone itself: The gene names here belong to mouse. The CDR3 is cut off 1 residue early in the read; its end comes from the germline J gene. The chain recombines TRBV26 with TRBJ2-1, with a tentative D call TRBD2 (7 bases). V lost 3 bases and J 0 bases, leaving 9 bases between the germline ends. The V gene's germline CDR1 is KGHPV and CDR2 FQNQEV (reference sequence). The CDR3 runs to 15 residues. The chain's CDR3 is CASSLGGLNYAEQFF. The CDR3 bases that were read are TGTGCCAGCAGTCTCGGGGGGCTTAACTATGCTGAGCAGTTC.

In its sample, this clone ranks as large. Here the gene names and germline are mouse. The CDR3 end lies 1 residue beyond the end of the read and is filled in from the germline J gene. The rearrangement links TRBV1 to TRBJ1-2; 7 nucleotides align to TRBD1. The junction had 14 bases not matched to a gene; V was cut back by 3 bases and J by 4 bases. This CDR3 region has 17 residues. Germline V gene sequence: CDR1 NSQYPW, CDR2 LRSPGD (reference sequence). CDR3 region: CTCSAPSTGRMVSDYTF. Incomplete CDR3 DNA: TGCACCTGCAGTGCCCCCTCGACAGGGCGGATGGTCTCCGACTACACC.

This clone was seen once. Gene names refer to mouse genes. The read halts 1 residue ahead of the CDR3 end, with the missing end drawn from the germline J gene. The chain carries TRBV17 and TRBJ2-7; TRBD2 aligns across 10 bases. This CDR3 spans 15 amino acids. Trimming cost V 3 bases and J 4 bases; bases outside gene matches: 6. CDR1 is MNHDT and CDR2 is YYDKIL in the germline V gene. Partial CDR3 DNA: TGTGCTAGCAGTAGTGCGTCTGGGGGGGCGTATGAACAGTAC. Its protein product is CASSSASGGAYEQY. The complete CDR3 protein is CASSSASGGAYEQYF.

This clone was found a few times. The gene names given are mouse names. The observed sequence ends 1 residue before the CDR3 terminus, with the missing tail filled in from the germline J gene. The V call is TRBV16, the J call TRBJ2-7; 7 bases are shared with TRBD2. The V gene end was trimmed by 0 bases and the J gene end by 4 bases; junction bases not matched to a gene: 3. The CDR3 runs to 14 residues. Per the germline V gene, CDR1 is SGHSA and CDR2 is FRNQAP. The covered CDR3 bases are TGTGCAAGCAGCTTAGATCTGGGGGTTTATGAACAGTAC. Protein: CASSLDLGVYEQY. The full CDR3 is CASSLDLGVYEQYF.

This clone showed up just a few times. All gene names here are mouse names. With the read ending 1 residue before the CDR3 end, the germline J gene is used to fill in that end. V usage is TRBV26 and J usage is TRBJ1-6; D possibly corresponds to TRBD1 (5 bases). TRBJ1-6 qualifies as an ORF whose function is uncertain. Germline V gene lookup returns CDR1 KGHPV and CDR2 FQNQEV (reference sequence). The ends were cut back, 4 bases at V and 8 bases at J, with 9 bases in the middle. This CDR3 has 13 residues. CDR3 bases read: TGTGCCAGCAGTCAAGGAGGGGATTCGCCCCTCTAC. Amino acids: CASSQGGDSPLY. The entire CDR3 reads CASSQGGDSPLYF.

In regard to this clone: Gene names are mouse gene names. The sequenced fragment ends 1 residue before the CDR3 boundary, so the rest is inferred from the germline J gene. This sequence joins TRBV26 and TRBJ2-5; 7 nucleotides align to TRBD1. This CDR3 is 14 amino acids long. The V segment lost 3 bases and the J segment 0 bases; nucleotides outside the gene matches: 0. Per the germline V gene, CDR1 is KGHPV and CDR2 is FQNQEV (reference sequence). CDR3 loop: CASSLQGNQDTQYF. The sequenced part of the CDR3 DNA is TGTGCCAGCAGTCTACAGGGGAACCAAGACACCCAGTAC.

This clone was observed a single time. Genes and germline come from the mouse. The CDR3 end lies 1 residue beyond the end of the read and is filled in from the germline J gene. The V gene is TRBV26, the J gene TRBJ1-2, with 9 nucleotides matching TRBD1. CDR1 and CDR2 (germline): KGHPV, FQNQEV (reference sequence). The J segment lost 0 bases and the V segment lost 4 bases, leaving 9 bases of the junction unmatched. The CDR3 is 17 residues long. The part of the CDR3 DNA that was read is TGTGCCAGCAGTCCCGGGACAGGGACTTTTCCAAACTCCGACTACACC. The encoded protein is CASSPGTGTFPNSDYT. Given in full, the CDR3 is CASSPGTGTFPNSDYTF.

Of note for this clone: Each gene name is a mouse one. The read falls 1 residue short of the CDR3 end, and the missing part is taken from the germline J gene. The genes are TRBV29 and TRBJ2-3; 9 bases line up with TRBD2. The germline V gene has CDR1 MSHET and CDR2 SYDVDS. The CDR3 totals 16 residues. The J segment lost 0 bases and the V segment lost 2 bases, leaving 3 bases of the junction unmatched. Partial CDR3 DNA: TGTGCTAGCAGTTTACTGGGGGGGACTAGTGCAGAAACGCTGTAT. Its protein product is CASSLLGGTSAETLY. The CDR3 in full is CASSLLGGTSAETLYF.

Points on this clone: The gene symbols are mouse symbols. The read comes to an end 1 residue before the CDR3 does, leaving the germline J gene to fill in the end. The rearrangement joins TRBV26 to TRBJ2-7; D is unresolved. The CDR3 spans 14 residues. Deletions cut 2 bases from V and 0 bases from J, with 8 bases between. Germline assignment: CDR1 KGHPV and CDR2 FQNQEV (reference sequence). The CDR3 bases that were read are TGTGCCAGCAGTCTGACACAGCCCTCCTATGAACAGTAC. It is translated as CASSLTQPSYEQY. The whole CDR3 protein reads CASSLTQPSYEQYF.

Remarks on this clone: The gene names given are mouse names. The read falls 1 residue short of the CDR3 end, and the missing part is taken from the germline J gene. J is TRBJ2-1 and V is TRBV13-2; TRBD2 matches at 11 bases. After removal of 2 bases from V and 6 bases from J, the junction contained 4 bases not matched to a gene. The germline gives CDR1 NNHNN, CDR2 SYGAGS (reference sequence). This CDR3 contains 15 residues. The CDR3 sequence is CASGEGTGGLAEQFF. Partial CDR3 DNA: TGTGCCAGCGGTGAAGGGACTGGGGGCCTTGCTGAGCAGTTC.

With regard to this clone: All gene names here are mouse names. The read finishes 1 residue shy of the CDR3 end, and the germline J gene is used to complete it. The genes are TRBV31 and TRBJ2-2, with D possibly being TRBD1 or TRBD2 (6 bases each). The CDR3 is made up of 15 amino acids. Germline CDR1 reads GKSSPN; CDR2 reads SITVG. V lost 0 bases to trimming and J lost 4 bases, with 12 bases between them. The CDR3 DNA, read in part, is TGTGCCTGGAGTCTAGTCGGGGGCATCACCGGGCAGCTCTAC. Amino acid sequence: CAWSLVGGITGQLY. The full CDR3 sequence reads CAWSLVGGITGQLYF.